This T cell receptor beta chain was recorded in a study of T cell responses to AZD1222 COVID-19 vaccine. Study-level findings and limits: The study sampled repertoires only after the peak T cell response. Spike-specific TCR repertoires showed rising breadth and depth after two AZD1222 doses.

As regards this clone: What it recognizes is unknown.

Data came from immunoSEQ multiplex PCR; TCRdb stores just in-frame clones and leaves some out. Among 110,000 or so clones listed, roughly 91% were seen once. In germline, CDR1 is MNHEY, CDR2 SVGAGI. V gave up 6 bases and J gave up 2 bases, with 15 bases separating them. The CDR3 sequence is 15 residues long. Sequences were derived from peripheral blood, sampled on day 0 of AZD1222 vaccination. The V call is TRBV6-5, the J call TRBJ2-3; weak D call: TRBD2 (7 bases). The sequence derives from an adult in good health. CDR3 sequence reads: CASRPRGAHTDTQYF. In DNA form, the CDR3 reads TGTGCCAGCAGGCCCCGGGGGGCCCACACAGATACGCAGTATTTT.